The rows below give T cell receptor beta chains drawn from one sample of a study of T cell repertoires in cytomegalovirus infection. From the reads, TCRdb called clonotypes with MiXCR, one entry per CDR3 protein. Here the sample spans under 350,000 distinct CDR3 sequences, 9% to 9.5% being singletons. Sequences were obtained from PBMCs. The receptors come from a human donor in good health (CMV status not recorded). Some clones in this sample may be carry-over from other donors' samples. The CDR3 runs from the conserved cysteine through the conserved F or W. The D gene is left open where the match is weak. Not all rows give a size; the values are once, few, many and, for expanded clones, a class.

j_call: TRBJ2-7
v_call: TRBV2
clone_size: many
d_call: .
cdr3_aa: CASRGGLPGVREQYF
cdr3_nt: TGTGCCAGCAGGGGGGGACTTCCAGGGGTGAGGGAGCAGTACTTC

j_call: TRBJ2-3
v_call: TRBV20-1
clone_size: many
d_call: TRBD2
cdr3_aa: CSARTSGAPTDTQYF
cdr3_nt: TGCAGTGCTAGGACTAGCGGGGCCCCCACAGATACGCAGTATTTT

j_call: TRBJ1-1
v_call: TRBV5-1
clone_size: .
d_call: .
cdr3_aa: CASSLTSQGGAFF
cdr3_nt: TGCGCCAGCAGCTTGACCTCCCAGGGTGGAGCTTTCTTT

j_call: TRBJ2-7
v_call: TRBV12-3/TRBV12-4
clone_size: many
d_call: .
cdr3_aa: CASSFGRREEQYF
cdr3_nt: TGTGCCAGCAGTTTTGGGCGAAGGGAGGAGCAGTACTTC

j_call: TRBJ1-1
v_call: TRBV7-2
clone_size: many
d_call: .
cdr3_aa: CASSLGMAGRGSEAFF
cdr3_nt: TGTGCCAGCAGCTTAGGCATGGCCGGCAGGGGTTCTGAAGCTTTCTTT

j_call: TRBJ2-5
v_call: TRBV10-3
clone_size: few
d_call: .
cdr3_aa: CATLAGETQYF
cdr3_nt: TGTGCCACCCTTGCGGGAGAGACCCAGTACTTC

j_call: TRBJ2-7
v_call: TRBV11-2
clone_size: many
d_call: TRBD2
cdr3_aa: CASSITSGRWSYEQYF
cdr3_nt: TGTGCCAGCAGCATTACTAGCGGGAGATGGTCCTACGAGCAGTACTTC

j_call: TRBJ1-2
v_call: TRBV20-1
clone_size: .
d_call: TRBD1
cdr3_aa: CSAPWTGAGGYTF
cdr3_nt: TGCAGTGCTCCTTGGACAGGAGCTGGCGGCTACACCTTC

j_call: TRBJ2-7
v_call: TRBV4-2
clone_size: few
d_call: .
cdr3_aa: CASSQDPGPYEQYF
cdr3_nt: TGTGCCAGCAGCCAGGACCCGGGACCTTACGAGCAGTACTTC

j_call: TRBJ2-2
v_call: TRBV6-2/TRBV6-3
clone_size: .
d_call: .
cdr3_aa: CASSPQGGSGELFF
cdr3_nt: TGTGCCAGCAGTCCCCAGGGGGGATCCGGGGAGCTGTTTTTT

j_call: TRBJ2-7
v_call: TRBV28
clone_size: many
d_call: .
cdr3_aa: CASSPPRTSEGYEQYF
cdr3_nt: TGTGCCAGCAGTCCCCCACGGACCAGCGAGGGGTACGAGCAGTACTTC

j_call: TRBJ2-3
v_call: TRBV10-1
clone_size: few
d_call: TRBD1
cdr3_aa: CASSGRQGKEDTQYF
cdr3_nt: TGCGCCAGCAGTGGCAGACAGGGAAAAGAAGATACGCAGTATTTT

j_call: TRBJ2-7
v_call: TRBV15
clone_size: .
d_call: .
cdr3_aa: CATSAQVASYEQYF
cdr3_nt: TGTGCCACCAGCGCCCAGGTGGCCTCCTACGAGCAGTACTTC

j_call: TRBJ2-3
v_call: TRBV6-5
clone_size: many
d_call: .
cdr3_aa: CASSYSTFTDTQYF
cdr3_nt: TGTGCCAGCAGTTACTCGACGTTCACAGATACGCAGTATTTT

j_call: TRBJ2-6
v_call: TRBV6-6
clone_size: few
d_call: TRBD1
cdr3_aa: CASRRTGRGSGANVLTF
cdr3_nt: TGTGCCAGCAGGCGGACAGGGAGAGGCTCTGGGGCCAACGTCCTGACTTTC

j_call: TRBJ1-1
v_call: TRBV6-2/TRBV6-3
clone_size: many
d_call: .
cdr3_aa: CASTWGGTEAFF
cdr3_nt: TGTGCCAGCACGTGGGGTGGCACTGAAGCTTTCTTT

j_call: TRBJ1-1
v_call: TRBV7-9
clone_size: .
d_call: .
cdr3_aa: CASSRPRTGMNTEAFF
cdr3_nt: TGTGCCAGCAGCCGACCTCGTACAGGGATGAACACTGAAGCTTTCTTT

j_call: TRBJ2-7
v_call: TRBV7-9
clone_size: .
d_call: .
cdr3_aa: CASSTGPTYEQYF
cdr3_nt: TGTGCCAGCTCCACGGGGCCGACCTACGAGCAGTACTTC

j_call: TRBJ2-2
v_call: TRBV12-5
clone_size: few
d_call: .
cdr3_aa: CASGLVLTGIAGELFF
cdr3_nt: TGTGCTAGTGGTTTGGTTCTAACGGGAATCGCCGGGGAGCTGTTTTTT

j_call: TRBJ2-1
v_call: TRBV27
clone_size: many
d_call: TRBD2
cdr3_aa: CASSLLGGGYNEQFF
cdr3_nt: TGTGCCAGCAGTTTATTAGGCGGGGGCTACAATGAGCAGTTCTTC

j_call: TRBJ1-5
v_call: TRBV7-2
clone_size: few
d_call: .
cdr3_aa: CASREYSNQPQHF
cdr3_nt: TGTGCCAGCAGAGAGTATAGCAATCAGCCCCAGCATTTT

j_call: TRBJ1-1
v_call: TRBV27
clone_size: .
d_call: .
cdr3_aa: CASMGATPREAFF
cdr3_nt: TGTGCCAGCATGGGGGCAACCCCAAGGGAAGCTTTCTTT

j_call: TRBJ2-5
v_call: TRBV11-2
clone_size: many
d_call: .
cdr3_aa: CASSLLRGMQTQYF
cdr3_nt: TGTGCCAGCAGCTTATTACGAGGGATGCAGACCCAGTACTTC

j_call: TRBJ2-3
v_call: TRBV6-2/TRBV6-3
clone_size: many
d_call: .
cdr3_aa: CASSWDLLTDTQYF
cdr3_nt: TGTGCCAGCAGTTGGGACTTACTCACAGATACGCAGTATTTT

j_call: TRBJ1-1
v_call: TRBV10-3
clone_size: few
d_call: .
cdr3_aa: CAISEAVGHSTEAFF
cdr3_nt: TGTGCCATCAGTGAGGCCGTAGGACACTCGACTGAAGCTTTCTTT

j_call: TRBJ2-3
v_call: TRBV2
clone_size: many
d_call: .
cdr3_aa: CASSGLPTDTQYF
cdr3_nt: TGTGCCAGCAGTGGCCTGCCCACAGATACGCAGTATTTT

j_call: TRBJ1-1
v_call: TRBV12-3/TRBV12-4
clone_size: .
d_call: TRBD1
cdr3_aa: CASSFGTGKIGTEAFF
cdr3_nt: TGTGCCAGCAGTTTCGGGACAGGGAAGATAGGCACTGAAGCTTTCTTT

j_call: TRBJ2-6
v_call: TRBV12-3/TRBV12-4
clone_size: few
d_call: .
cdr3_aa: CASTSPGGTNVLTF
cdr3_nt: TGTGCCAGCACCAGTCCCGGTGGGACCAACGTCCTGACTTTC

j_call: TRBJ1-2
v_call: TRBV29-1
clone_size: once
d_call: .
cdr3_aa: CSDRASNYGYTF
cdr3_nt: TGCAGCGACCGGGCTTCTAACTATGGCTACACCTTC

j_call: TRBJ2-1
v_call: TRBV4-2
clone_size: .
d_call: TRBD2
cdr3_aa: CASSHIAGGPGNEQFF
cdr3_nt: TGTGCCAGCAGCCACATAGCGGGAGGGCCCGGCAATGAGCAGTTCTTC

j_call: TRBJ2-7
v_call: TRBV6-1
clone_size: many
d_call: TRBD2
cdr3_aa: CASRSSGGAVYEQYF
cdr3_nt: TGTGCCAGCAGGTCTAGCGGGGGGGCGGTCTACGAGCAGTACTTC

j_call: TRBJ1-1
v_call: TRBV10-3
clone_size: .
d_call: .
cdr3_aa: CAIGHSGGTEAFF
cdr3_nt: TGTGCCATCGGCCACAGTGGTGGCACTGAAGCTTTCTTT

j_call: TRBJ2-1
v_call: TRBV7-2
clone_size: .
d_call: TRBD2
cdr3_aa: CASSPSGGLYNEQFF
cdr3_nt: TGTGCCAGCAGCCCTAGCGGGGGCCTCTACAATGAGCAGTTCTTC

j_call: TRBJ2-5
v_call: TRBV6-1
clone_size: many
d_call: TRBD1
cdr3_aa: CASTPGQGFETQYF
cdr3_nt: TGTGCCAGCACTCCCGGACAGGGCTTTGAGACCCAGTACTTC

j_call: TRBJ2-5
v_call: TRBV5-1
clone_size: .
d_call: TRBD1
cdr3_aa: CASSLGPTGDETQYF
cdr3_nt: TGCGCCAGCAGCTTGGGCCCTACAGGGGACGAGACCCAGTACTTC

j_call: TRBJ2-5
v_call: TRBV7-2
clone_size: many
d_call: TRBD2
cdr3_aa: CASSQAGAQYF
cdr3_nt: TGTGCCAGCAGTCAAGCGGGAGCCCAGTACTTC

j_call: TRBJ2-7
v_call: TRBV6-1
clone_size: few
d_call: .
cdr3_aa: CASDDSYEQYF
cdr3_nt: TGTGCCAGTGACGACTCCTACGAGCAGTACTTC

j_call: TRBJ1-5
v_call: TRBV5-3
clone_size: few
d_call: .
cdr3_aa: CASSVYRDTDSNQPQHF
cdr3_nt: TGTGCCAGCAGCGTATACCGGGACACCGATAGCAATCAGCCCCAGCATTTT

j_call: TRBJ1-4
v_call: TRBV7-4
clone_size: few
d_call: TRBD1
cdr3_aa: CASSTPGTGDEKLFF
cdr3_nt: TGTGCCAGCAGCACCCCCGGGACAGGGGACGAAAAACTGTTTTTT

j_call: TRBJ2-7
v_call: TRBV9
clone_size: .
d_call: TRBD1
cdr3_aa: CASSASSGQGNEQYF
cdr3_nt: TGTGCCAGCAGCGCATCCTCCGGACAGGGAAACGAGCAGTACTTC

j_call: TRBJ2-7
v_call: TRBV5-4
clone_size: .
d_call: TRBD2
cdr3_aa: CASSSRGSGRADYEQYF
cdr3_nt: TGTGCCAGCAGCTCCCGGGGAAGCGGGAGGGCCGACTACGAGCAGTACTTC

j_call: TRBJ1-6
v_call: TRBV25-1
clone_size: many
d_call: TRBD1
cdr3_aa: CASSEWAGTGNSPLHF
cdr3_nt: TGTGCCAGCAGTGAATGGGCCGGGACAGGGAATTCACCCCTCCACTTT

j_call: TRBJ1-6
v_call: TRBV7-2
clone_size: many
d_call: TRBD1
cdr3_aa: CASSLRQGEYSPLHF
cdr3_nt: TGTGCCAGCAGCCTGCGCCAGGGGGAGTACTCACCCCTCCACTTT